Listed below are T cell receptor beta chains from one sample, sequenced in a study of T cell responses to AZD1222 COVID-19 vaccine. The data were produced by immunoSEQ multiplex PCR, yet TCRdb's version contains in-frame clones alone and is incomplete. The table lists approximately 100,000 clones, roughly 91% of them singletons. The specimen comprised peripheral blood, sampled 28 days after the second AZD1222 dose. The receptors derive from an adult who received the AZD1222 COVID-19 vaccine. The CDR3 runs from the conserved cysteine through the conserved F or W. The D gene is left open where the match is weak. Rows may omit the clone size; those that give it use once, few, many or a size class.

>few|TRBV4-1|TRBJ1-1|NA
CASSQEAGGGNTEAFF
TGCGCCAGCAGCCAAGAGGCGGGAGGGGGGAACACTGAAGCTTTCTTT
>NA|TRBV18|TRBJ1-3|NA
CASSPMGGNRGNTIYF
TGTGCCAGCTCACCAATGGGCGGGAATAGAGGAAACACCATATATTTT
>NA|TRBV7-3|TRBJ2-2|NA
CASSPNTGELFF
TGTGCCAGCAGCCCGAACACCGGGGAGCTGTTTTTT
>once|TRBV6-5|TRBJ1-6|TRBD1
CASSIQDRVGSPLHF
TGTGCCAGCAGCATCCAGGACAGGGTTGGATCACCCCTCCACTTT
>NA|TRBV3-1/TRBV3-2|TRBJ2-7|NA
CASSQAYEQYF
TGTGCCAGCAGCCAAGCTTACGAGCAGTACTTC
>NA|TRBV18|TRBJ2-2|TRBD1
CASSPSGQASNTGELFF
TGTGCCAGCTCACCGTCGGGACAGGCCTCGAACACCGGGGAGCTGTTTTTT
>NA|TRBV2|TRBJ2-7|NA
CASSEATDRSEQYF
TGTGCCAGCAGTGAAGCCACCGACAGGAGCGAGCAGTACTTC
>few|TRBV6-5|TRBJ1-2|TRBD1
CASSPGQGGGYTF
TGTGCCAGCAGTCCAGGACAGGGGGGCGGCTACACCTTC
>once|TRBV11-1|TRBJ1-2|NA
CASSPPQVRRGYTF
TGTGCCAGCAGCCCGCCGCAGGTTCGGAGGGGCTACACCTTC
>once|TRBV7-3|TRBJ2-1|TRBD2
CASSPSGGGPHGEQFF
TGTGCCAGCAGTCCCTCGGGGGGGGGCCCCCACGGTGAGCAGTTCTTC
>NA|TRBV3-1/TRBV3-2|TRBJ2-7|NA
CASSQVGAEQYF
TGTGCCAGCAGCCAAGTGGGAGCCGAGCAGTACTTC